The 10 T cell receptor beta chains listed next were all sequenced from one sample in a study of OX40 agonist ivuxolimab in advanced cancers. Assay used: immunoSEQ multiplex PCR; TCRdb lists only in-frame clones, some missing. The table has some 94,000 clones, about 96% seen once; the top ten hold 2% to 2.5%. Sequencing used CD4+ or CD8+ T cells sorted from blood, obtained in a trial of the OX40 agonist ivuxolimab. The origin of the receptors is an adult with an advanced solid tumor such as melanoma, head and neck, liver or kidney cancer.

The chain has TRBV7-9 and TRBJ2-1; no reliable D call. V shed 8 bases and J shed 0 bases, with 14 bases lying between them. CDR1 and CDR2 from the germline V gene are SEHNR and FQNEAQ (reference sequence). The CDR3 consists of 15 residues. CDR3 region: CASQALPGSYNEQFF. The CDR3 DNA reads TGTGCCAGCCAGGCCCTGCCGGGCTCCTACAATGAGCAGTTCTTC. Combining the CDR3 with reference TRBV7-9 and TRBJ2-1 gives the whole variable domain DTGVSQNPRHKITKRGQNVTFRCDPISEHNRLYWYRQTLGQGPEFLTYFQNEAQLEKSRLLSDRFSAERPKGSFSTLEIQRTEQGDSAMYLCASQALPGSYNEQFFGPGTRLTVL.

The chain couples TRBV28 to TRBJ1-1, with D unclear. This CDR3 contains 12 residues. Germline V gives CDR1 MDHEN, CDR2 SYDVKM. V shed 5 bases and J shed 1 base, with 5 bases lying between them. CDR3 nucleotides: TGTGCCAGCAGTCCTTGGAACACTGAAGCTTTCTTT. This encodes CASSPWNTEAFF.

V is TRBV9 and J is TRBJ2-3; D uncertain. The germline V and J ends were trimmed by 7 bases and 0 bases, with 9 bases remaining between them. Germline lookup yields CDR1 SGDLS and CDR2 YYNGEE. This CDR3 region has 13 residues. The CDR3 nucleotides are TGTGCCAGCGTCCGCCTGAGCACAGATACGCAGTATTTT. Its translation: CASVRLSTDTQYF.

The rearrangement joins TRBV19 to TRBJ1-5; D is unclear. The CDR3 contains 14 residues. The germline V gene encodes CDR1 LNHDA and CDR2 SQIVND (reference sequence). The ends were cut back, 3 bases at V and 3 bases at J, with 9 bases in the middle. CDR3 loop: CASSMAGNNQPQHF. DNA of the CDR3: TGTGCCAGTAGTATGGCCGGGAACAATCAGCCCCAGCATTTT. The full variable domain, its missing parts supplied by reference TRBV19 and TRBJ1-5, is DGGITQSPKYLFRKEGQNVTLSCEQNLNHDAMYWYRQDPGQGLRLIYYSQIVNDFQKGDIAEGYSVSREKKESFPLTVTSAQKNPTAFYLCASSMAGNNQPQHFGDGTRLSIL.

The chain carries TRBV19 and TRBJ1-5; D not certain. CDR3 length: 13 amino acids. The germline gives CDR1 LNHDA, CDR2 SQIVND (reference sequence). V gave up 4 bases and J gave up 5 bases, with 9 bases separating them. The CDR3 nucleotides read TGTGCCAGTAGTAATAAGGGTCATCAGCCCCAGCATTTT. This encodes CASSNKGHQPQHF.

This sequence joins TRBV6-1 and TRBJ1-1; no clear D. The CDR3 is 15 residues long. Germline V gene sequence: CDR1 MNHNS, CDR2 SASEGT. V shed 8 bases and J shed 1 base, with 17 bases lying between them. The CDR3 nucleotides are TGTGCCAGCTCCCCGCAGGTGACCTGGAACACTGAAGCTTTCTTT. Encoded protein: CASSPQVTWNTEAFF.

V and J are TRBV29-1 and TRBJ2-7; the D gene is possibly TRBD2 (6 bases). Germline CDR1 and CDR2: SQVTM and ANQGSEA. This CDR3 is built from 15 residues. V gave up 1 base and J gave up 3 bases, with 16 bases separating them. The DNA for the CDR3 is TGCAGCGTTGAAGTAGCCGGCGGGACCATCTACGAGCAGTACTTC. This sequence encodes CSVEVAGGTIYEQYF.

This chain joins TRBV10-2 and TRBJ2-7; no firm D call. V gave up 3 bases and J gave up 4 bases, with 7 bases separating them. Per germline, CDR1 WSHSY and CDR2 SAAADI. CDR3 length: 12 residues. DNA for the CDR3: TGCGCCAGCAGTGATATGTGGTACGAGCAGTACTTC. Protein sequence: CASSDMWYEQYF.

This chain links TRBV15 with TRBJ2-1; unclear D gene. Trimming cost V 0 bases and J 9 bases, with 6 bases left between them. CDR1 LNHNV and CDR2 YYDKDF come from the germline V gene (reference sequence). The CDR3 length is 12 residues. The CDR3 loop is CATSRDNGEQFF. DNA of the CDR3: TGTGCCACCAGCAGAGATAACGGTGAGCAGTTCTTC.

The CDR3 spells CASSYGGNQPQHF. CDR3 sequence (DNA): TGTGCCAGCAGTTATGGGGGCAATCAGCCCCAGCATTTT. The chain carries TRBV6-5 and TRBJ1-5; D call uncertain. Per germline, CDR1 MNHEY and CDR2 SVGAGI. The germline V and J ends were trimmed by 3 bases and 2 bases, with 5 bases remaining between them. The CDR3 runs 13 residues.